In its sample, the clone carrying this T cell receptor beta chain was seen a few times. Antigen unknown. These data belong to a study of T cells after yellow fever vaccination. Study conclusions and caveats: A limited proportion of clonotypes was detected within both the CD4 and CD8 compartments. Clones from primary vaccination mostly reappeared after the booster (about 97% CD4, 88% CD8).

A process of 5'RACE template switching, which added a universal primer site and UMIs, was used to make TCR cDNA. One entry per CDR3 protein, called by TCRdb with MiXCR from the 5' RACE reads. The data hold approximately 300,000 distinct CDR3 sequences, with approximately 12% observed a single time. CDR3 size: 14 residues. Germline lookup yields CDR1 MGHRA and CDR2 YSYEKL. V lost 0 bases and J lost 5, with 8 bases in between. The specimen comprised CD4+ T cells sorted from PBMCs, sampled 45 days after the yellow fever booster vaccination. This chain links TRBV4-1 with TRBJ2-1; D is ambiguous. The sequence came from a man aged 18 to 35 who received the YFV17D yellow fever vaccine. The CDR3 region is CASSQEGQNNEQFF. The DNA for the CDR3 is TGCGCCAGCAGCCAAGAGGGCCAGAACAATGAGCAGTTCTTC.